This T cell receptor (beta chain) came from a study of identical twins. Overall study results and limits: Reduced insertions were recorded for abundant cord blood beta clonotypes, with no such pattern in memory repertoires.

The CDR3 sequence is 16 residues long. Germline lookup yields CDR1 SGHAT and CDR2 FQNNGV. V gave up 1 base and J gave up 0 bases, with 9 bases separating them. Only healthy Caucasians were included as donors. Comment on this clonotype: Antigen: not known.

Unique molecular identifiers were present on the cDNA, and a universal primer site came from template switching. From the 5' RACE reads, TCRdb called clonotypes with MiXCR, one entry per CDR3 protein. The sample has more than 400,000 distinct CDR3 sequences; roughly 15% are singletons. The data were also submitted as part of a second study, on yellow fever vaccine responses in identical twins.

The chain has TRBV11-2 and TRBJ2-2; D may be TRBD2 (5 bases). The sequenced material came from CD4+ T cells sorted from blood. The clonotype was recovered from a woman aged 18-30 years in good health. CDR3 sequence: CASSLVLGANTGELFF. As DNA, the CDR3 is TGTGCCAGCAGCTTAGTTCTCGGGGCGAACACCGGGGAGCTGTTTTTT.